The entry below describes one TCR beta chain. The sample originates from a study of blood T cell repertoires in COVID-19. Study in general: The United States, Italy and Spain were the sources of the acute and convalescent COVID-19 samples. Nucleic acid was either cDNA or gDNA, and it came from T cells, B-cell-depleted T cells, or PBMCs.

Study processing details: It was from reference gene primer amplification that nucleated cell counts were estimated. Libraries were prepared by immunoSEQ multiplex PCR; TCRdb keeps only in-frame clonotypes and omits some of them. V, J and clone size were drawn from that table, and D and trimming were deduced from the DNA. Found here are 40,000 or so clones, roughly nine tenths of them singletons; the top ten hold roughly 8.1%. The CDR3 has 15 amino acids. In germline, CDR1 is LNHDA, CDR2 SQIVND (reference sequence). Trimming took 4 bases from V and 4 from J, leaving 16 bases between them. The sequence was obtained from a young man with active or convalescent COVID-19. This chain uses TRBV19 with TRBJ1-1; perhaps TRBD1 as D (5 bases). Sample: peripheral blood. The DNA of the CDR3 is TGTGCCAGTAGTAGTGGACACAACTCAGGCACTGAAGCTTTCTTT. Translating it yields CASSSGHNSGTEAFF. Drawing the rest from reference TRBV19 and TRBJ1-1, the complete variable domain is DGGITQSPKYLFRKEGQNVTLSCEQNLNHDAMYWYRQDPGQGLRLIYYSQIVNDFQKGDIAEGYSVSREKKESFPLTVTSAQKNPTAFYLCASSSGHNSGTEAFFGQGTRLTVV.